This TCR beta chain comes out of a study of molecular identifiers for immune sequencing clone quantification. The CDR3 is made up of 15 amino acids. The germline CDR1 and CDR2 sequences are SEHNR and FQNEAQ (reference sequence). In regard to this clonotype: A clone one base away is much larger, so this may be a read error.

TCRdb called the PCR reads again in MiXCR, with one record for every CDR3 protein. The data show roughly 630,000 distinct CDR3 sequences, about 25% seen once. This receptor was obtained from a human donor in good health. Some libraries in this study had Jurkat cell RNA spiked in. The chain couples TRBV7-9 to TRBJ1-1; D is ambiguous. The sample was naive CD8+ T cells from blood, with Jurkat cell RNA spiked in. Subset indicated: FACS-sorted CD8+CD4-CCR7+CD45RA+ naive T cells. The CDR3 region is CTSSFRLAENTEAFF. The CDR3 coding sequence is TGTACCAGCAGCTTTCGTTTGGCAGAGAACACTGAAGCTTTCTTT.